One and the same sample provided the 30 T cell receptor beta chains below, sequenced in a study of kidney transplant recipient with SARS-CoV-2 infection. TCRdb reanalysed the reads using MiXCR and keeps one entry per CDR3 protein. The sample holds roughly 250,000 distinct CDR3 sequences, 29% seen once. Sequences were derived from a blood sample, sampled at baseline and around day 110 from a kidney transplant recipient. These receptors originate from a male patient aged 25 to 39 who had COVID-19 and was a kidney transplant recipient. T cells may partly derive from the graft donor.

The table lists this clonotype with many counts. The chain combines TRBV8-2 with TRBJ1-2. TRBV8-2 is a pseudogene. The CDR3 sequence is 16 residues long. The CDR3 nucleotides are TGTGGCAGTGAAAGAGATGATAGCCGAAAGACCTATGGCTACACCTTC. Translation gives CGSERDDSRKTYGYTF.

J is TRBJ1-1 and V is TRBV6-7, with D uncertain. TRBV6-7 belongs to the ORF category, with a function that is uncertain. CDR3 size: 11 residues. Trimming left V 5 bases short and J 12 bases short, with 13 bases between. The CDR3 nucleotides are TGTGCCAGCAGTAGCCCGGGTTTCACTTTCTTT. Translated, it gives CASSSPGFTFF.

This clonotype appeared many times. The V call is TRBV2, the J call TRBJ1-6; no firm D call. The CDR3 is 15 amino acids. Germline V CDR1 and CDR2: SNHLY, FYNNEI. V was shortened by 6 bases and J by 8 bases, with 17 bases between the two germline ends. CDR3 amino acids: CASRTSLESYSPLHF. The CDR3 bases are TGTGCCAGCAGGACTTCCCTTGAGTCTTATTCACCCCTCCACTTT.

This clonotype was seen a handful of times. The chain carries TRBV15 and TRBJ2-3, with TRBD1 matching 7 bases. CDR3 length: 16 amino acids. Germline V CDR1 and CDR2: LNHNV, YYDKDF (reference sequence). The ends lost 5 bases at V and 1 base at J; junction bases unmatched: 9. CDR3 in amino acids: CATSALRQGGTDTQYF. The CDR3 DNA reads TGTGCCACCAGCGCCCTCAGACAGGGAGGCACAGATACGCAGTATTTT.

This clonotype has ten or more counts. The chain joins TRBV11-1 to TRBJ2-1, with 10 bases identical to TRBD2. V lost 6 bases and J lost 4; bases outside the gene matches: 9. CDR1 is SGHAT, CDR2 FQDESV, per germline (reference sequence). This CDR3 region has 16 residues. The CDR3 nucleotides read TGTGCCAGCAGTCTTCATAGCGGGGGGCCATACAATGAGCAGTTCTTC. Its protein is CASSLHSGGPYNEQFF.

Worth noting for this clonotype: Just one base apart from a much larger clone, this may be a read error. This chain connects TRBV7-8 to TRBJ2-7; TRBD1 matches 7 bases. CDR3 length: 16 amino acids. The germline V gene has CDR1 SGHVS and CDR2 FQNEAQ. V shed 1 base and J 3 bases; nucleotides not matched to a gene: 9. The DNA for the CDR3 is TGTGCCAGCAGCTTAGGAGGGTGGACAGGTTACTACGAGCAGTACTTC. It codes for CASSLGGWTGYYEQYF.

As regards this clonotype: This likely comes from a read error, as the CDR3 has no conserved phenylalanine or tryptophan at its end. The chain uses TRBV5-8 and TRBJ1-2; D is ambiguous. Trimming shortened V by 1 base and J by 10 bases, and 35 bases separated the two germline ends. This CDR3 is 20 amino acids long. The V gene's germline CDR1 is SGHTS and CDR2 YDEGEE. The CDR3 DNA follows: TGTGCCAGCAGCTTGTGGAAAGAGTCGGGCATTGAGGCTCTACCGAGCTTCTACACCTCC. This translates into CASSLWKESGIEALPSFYTS.

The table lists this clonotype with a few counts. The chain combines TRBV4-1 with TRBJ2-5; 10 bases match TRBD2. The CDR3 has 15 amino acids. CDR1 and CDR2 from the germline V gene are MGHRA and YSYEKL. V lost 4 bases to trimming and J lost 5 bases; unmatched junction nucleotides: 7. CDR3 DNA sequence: TGCGCCAGCAGCCCGAGCGGGAGGGCCGATGAGACCCAGTACTTC. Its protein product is CASSPSGRADETQYF.

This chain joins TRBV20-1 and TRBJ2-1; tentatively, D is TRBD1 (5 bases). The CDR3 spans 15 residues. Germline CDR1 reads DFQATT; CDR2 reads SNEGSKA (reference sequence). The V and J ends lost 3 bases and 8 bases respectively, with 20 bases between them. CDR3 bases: TGCAGTGCTAGCAAAATACGGCAGGGCAGTGATGAGCAGTTCTTC. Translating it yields CSASKIRQGSDEQFF.

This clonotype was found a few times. CDR3 sequence (DNA): TGTGCCAGCAGCTCCGGAGCAGACTCCTACAATGAGCAGTTCTTC. Amino acids: CASSSGADSYNEQFF. The chain carries TRBV5-4 and TRBJ2-1; unclear D gene. V was trimmed by 3 bases and J by 0 bases, leaving 10 bases between them. Per germline, CDR1 SGHNT and CDR2 YYREEE (reference sequence). CDR3 length equals 15 residues.

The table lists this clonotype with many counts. The CDR3 spells CASSLDRGSSPLHF. CDR3 coding DNA: TGTGCCAGCAGCTTAGATCGGGGTAGTTCACCCCTCCACTTT. V and J are TRBV11-2 and TRBJ1-6; D remains unclear. This CDR3 contains 14 residues. The germline V and J ends were trimmed by 0 bases and 9 bases, with 9 bases remaining between them. From germline, CDR1 is SGHAT and CDR2 FQNNGV. Full variable domain (rest looked up from reference TRBV11-2 and TRBJ1-6): EAGVAQSPRYKIIEKRQSVAFWCNPISGHATLYWYQQILGQGPKLLIQFQNNGVVDDSQLPKDRFSAERLKGVDSTLKIQPAKLEDSAVYLCASSLDRGSSPLHFGNGTRLTVT.

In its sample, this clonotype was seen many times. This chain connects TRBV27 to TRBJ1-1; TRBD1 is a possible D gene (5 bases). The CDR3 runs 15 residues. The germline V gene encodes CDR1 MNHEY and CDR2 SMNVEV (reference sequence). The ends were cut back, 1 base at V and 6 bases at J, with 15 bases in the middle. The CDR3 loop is CASSLYDSAPSEAFF. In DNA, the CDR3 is TGTGCCAGCAGTTTATACGACAGTGCGCCTTCTGAAGCTTTCTTT.

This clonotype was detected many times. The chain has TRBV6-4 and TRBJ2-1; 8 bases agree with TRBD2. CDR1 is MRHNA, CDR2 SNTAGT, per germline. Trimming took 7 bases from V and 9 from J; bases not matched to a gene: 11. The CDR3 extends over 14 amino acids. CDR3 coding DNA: TGTGCCAGCAACTCCGGGGGGGCAGTCGGTGAGCAGTTCTTC. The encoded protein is CASNSGGAVGEQFF.

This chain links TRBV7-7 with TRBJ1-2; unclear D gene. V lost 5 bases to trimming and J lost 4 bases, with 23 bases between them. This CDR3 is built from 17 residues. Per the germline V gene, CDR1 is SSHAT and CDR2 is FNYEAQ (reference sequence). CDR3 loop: CASSKDTKCRKTYGYTF. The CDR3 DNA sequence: TGTGCCAGCAGCAAGGATACTAAGTGCCGAAAGACCTATGGCTACACCTTC.

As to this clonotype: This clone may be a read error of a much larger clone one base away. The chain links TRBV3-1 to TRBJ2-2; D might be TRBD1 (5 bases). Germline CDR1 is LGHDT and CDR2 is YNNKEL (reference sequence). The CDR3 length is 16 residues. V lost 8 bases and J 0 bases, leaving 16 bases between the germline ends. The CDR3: CASGLGQGANTGELFF. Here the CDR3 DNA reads TGTGCCAGCGGCCTCGGGCAGGGCGCGAACACCGGGGAGCTGTTTTTT.

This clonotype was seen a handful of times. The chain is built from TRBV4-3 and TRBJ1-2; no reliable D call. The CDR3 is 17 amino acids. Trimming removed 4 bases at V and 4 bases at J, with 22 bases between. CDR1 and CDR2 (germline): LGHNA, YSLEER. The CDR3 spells CASSRTAGRRKTYGYTF. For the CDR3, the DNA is TGCGCCAGCAGCCGGACGGCAGGACGTCGAAAGACCTATGGCTACACCTTC.

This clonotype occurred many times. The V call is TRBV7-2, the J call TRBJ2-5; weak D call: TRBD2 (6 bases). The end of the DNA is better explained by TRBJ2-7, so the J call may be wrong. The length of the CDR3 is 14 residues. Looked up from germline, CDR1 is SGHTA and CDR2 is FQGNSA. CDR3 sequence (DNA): TGTGCCAGCAGCGGACCGGGACTTTCCTACGAGCAGTACTTC. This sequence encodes CASSGPGLSYEQYF.

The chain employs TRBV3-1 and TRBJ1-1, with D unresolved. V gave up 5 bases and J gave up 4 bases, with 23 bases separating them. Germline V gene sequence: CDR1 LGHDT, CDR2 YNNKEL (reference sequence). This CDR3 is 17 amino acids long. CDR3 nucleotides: TGTGCCAGCAGCATGATGTATCCCATTTCAATTCGCACTGAAGCTTTCTTT. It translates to CASSMMYPISIRTEAFF.

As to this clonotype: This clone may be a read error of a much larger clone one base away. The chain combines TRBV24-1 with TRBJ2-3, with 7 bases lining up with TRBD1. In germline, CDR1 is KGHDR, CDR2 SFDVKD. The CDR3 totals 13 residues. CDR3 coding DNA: TGTGCCACCAGTGATTTCGGGACAGATACGCAGGATTTT. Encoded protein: CATSDFGTDTQDF.

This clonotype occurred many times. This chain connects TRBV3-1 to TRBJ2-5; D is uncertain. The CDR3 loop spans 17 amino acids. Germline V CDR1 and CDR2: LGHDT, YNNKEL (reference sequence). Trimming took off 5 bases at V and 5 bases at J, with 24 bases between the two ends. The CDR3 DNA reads TGTGCCAGCAGCTGGGGTCTTCCCATTTCTTTCTCTGAGACCCAGTACTTC. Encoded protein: CASSWGLPISFSETQYF.

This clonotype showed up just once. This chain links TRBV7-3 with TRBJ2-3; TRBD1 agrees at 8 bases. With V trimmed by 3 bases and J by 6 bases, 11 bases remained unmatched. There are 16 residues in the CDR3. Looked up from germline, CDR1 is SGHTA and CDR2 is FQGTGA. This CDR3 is CASSFTSGGSGDTQYF. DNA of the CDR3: TGTGCCAGCAGCTTCACCTCAGGGGGCTCGGGGGATACGCAGTATTTT.

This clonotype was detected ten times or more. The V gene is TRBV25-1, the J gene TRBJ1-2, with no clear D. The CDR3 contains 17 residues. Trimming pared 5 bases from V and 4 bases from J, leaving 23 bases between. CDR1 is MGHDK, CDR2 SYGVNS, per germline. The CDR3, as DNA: TGTGCCAGCAGTAGTTCGGCAGAACTGGGAAAGACCTATGGCTACACCTTC. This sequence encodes CASSSSAELGKTYGYTF.

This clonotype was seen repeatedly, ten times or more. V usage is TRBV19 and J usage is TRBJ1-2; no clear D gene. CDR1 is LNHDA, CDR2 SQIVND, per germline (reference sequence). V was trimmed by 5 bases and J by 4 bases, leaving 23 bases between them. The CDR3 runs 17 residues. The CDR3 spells CASSETETNRKTYGYTF. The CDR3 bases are TGTGCCAGTAGTGAGACGGAGACAAATCGAAAGACCTATGGCTACACCTTC.

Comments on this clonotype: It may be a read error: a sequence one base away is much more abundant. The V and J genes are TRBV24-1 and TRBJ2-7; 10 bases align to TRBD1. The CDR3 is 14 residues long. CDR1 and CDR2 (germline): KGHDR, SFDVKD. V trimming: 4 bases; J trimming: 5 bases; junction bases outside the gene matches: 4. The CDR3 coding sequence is TGTGCCACCAGTGACTCCGGGACAGGGGACGAGCAGTACTTC. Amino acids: CATSDSGTGDEQYF.

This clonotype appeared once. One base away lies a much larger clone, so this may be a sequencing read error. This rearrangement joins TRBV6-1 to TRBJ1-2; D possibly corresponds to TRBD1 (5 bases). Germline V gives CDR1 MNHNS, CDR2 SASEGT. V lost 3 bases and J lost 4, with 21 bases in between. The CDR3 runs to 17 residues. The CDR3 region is CASSEGQGGRRTYGYTF. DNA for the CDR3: TGTGCCAGCAGTGAGGGGCAAGGTGGGAGAAGGACCTATGGCTACACCTTC.

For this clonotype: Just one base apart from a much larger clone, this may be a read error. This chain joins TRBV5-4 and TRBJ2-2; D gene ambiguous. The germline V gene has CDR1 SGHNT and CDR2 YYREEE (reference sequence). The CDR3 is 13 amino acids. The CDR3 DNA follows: TGTGCCAGCGGGTCGATGAACACCGAGGAGCTGTTTTTT. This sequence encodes CASGSMNTEELFF.

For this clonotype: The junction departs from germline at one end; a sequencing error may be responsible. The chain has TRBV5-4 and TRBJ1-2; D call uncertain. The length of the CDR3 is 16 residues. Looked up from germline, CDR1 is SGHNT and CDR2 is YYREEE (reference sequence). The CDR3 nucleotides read TGTGCCAGCCTCCAAGGCGTACCAGGAAAGACCTATGGCTGCACCTTC. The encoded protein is CASLQGVPGKTYGCTF. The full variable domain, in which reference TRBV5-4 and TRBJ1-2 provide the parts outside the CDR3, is ETGVTQSPTHLIKTRGQQVTLRCSSQSGHNTVSWYQQALGQGPQFIFQYYREEENGRGNFPPRFSGLQFPNYSSELNVNALELDDSALYLCASLQGVPGKTYGCTFGSGTRLTVV.

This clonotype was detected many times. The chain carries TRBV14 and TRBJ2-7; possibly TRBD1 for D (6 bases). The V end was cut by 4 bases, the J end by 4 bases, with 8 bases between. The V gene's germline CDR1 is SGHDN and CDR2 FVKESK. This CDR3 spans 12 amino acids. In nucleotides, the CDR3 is TGTGCCAGCAGCCCCAGGGGTTACGAGCAGTACTTC. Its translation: CASSPRGYEQYF.

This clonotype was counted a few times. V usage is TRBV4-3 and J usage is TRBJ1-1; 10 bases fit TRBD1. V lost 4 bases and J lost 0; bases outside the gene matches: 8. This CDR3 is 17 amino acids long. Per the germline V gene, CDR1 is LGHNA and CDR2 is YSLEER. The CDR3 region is CASSRGQGVIMNTEAFF. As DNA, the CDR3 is TGCGCCAGCAGCCGCGGACAGGGGGTCATCATGAACACTGAAGCTTTCTTT.

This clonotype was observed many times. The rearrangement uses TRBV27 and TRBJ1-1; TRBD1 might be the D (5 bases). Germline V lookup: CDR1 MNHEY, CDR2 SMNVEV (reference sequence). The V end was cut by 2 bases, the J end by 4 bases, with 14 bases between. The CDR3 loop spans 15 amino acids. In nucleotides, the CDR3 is TGTGCCAGCAGTTTAGCAGGAGGGGATGGCACTGAAGCTTTCTTT. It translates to CASSLAGGDGTEAFF.